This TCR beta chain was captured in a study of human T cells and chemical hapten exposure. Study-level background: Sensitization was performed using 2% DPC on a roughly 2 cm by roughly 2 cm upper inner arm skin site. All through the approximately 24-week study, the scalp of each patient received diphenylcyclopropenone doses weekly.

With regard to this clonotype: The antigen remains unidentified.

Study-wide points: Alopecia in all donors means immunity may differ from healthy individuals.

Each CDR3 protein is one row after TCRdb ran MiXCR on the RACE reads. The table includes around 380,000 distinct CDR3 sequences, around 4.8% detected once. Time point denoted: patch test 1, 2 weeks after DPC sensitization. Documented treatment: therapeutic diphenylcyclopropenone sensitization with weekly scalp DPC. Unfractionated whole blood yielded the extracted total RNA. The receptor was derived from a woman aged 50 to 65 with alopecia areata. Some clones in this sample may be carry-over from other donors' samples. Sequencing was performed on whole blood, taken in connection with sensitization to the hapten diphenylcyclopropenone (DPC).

CDR3 nucleotides: TGTGCCACCAGCGAGGGGCCGGGGAGCTCCTACGAGCAGTACTTC. Translation gives CATSEGPGSSYEQYF. The V call is TRBV15, the J call TRBJ2-7; D may match TRBD1 or TRBD2 (5 bases each). The CDR3 extends over 15 amino acids. V was cut by 5 bases and J by 0 bases, with 14 bases left in between. Germline loops: CDR1 LNHNV, CDR2 YYDKDF (reference sequence).